The 27 T cell receptor beta chains below come from one sample, sequenced in a study of Ad26.COV2.S vaccination and SARS-CoV-2 variants. Measured with immunoSEQ multiplex PCR; TCRdb has only the in-frame clones, and not every one. The data contain around 320,000 clones, around 84% of them seen just once; the ten biggest clones take up 1.5% to 2%. Stated treatment: 19 received Ad26.COV2.S at low or high dose, single or two shots; 5 received placebo; per-sample allocation not given. Day 63 after the first vaccine or placebo injection was the time point for sampling. The sample consisted of peripheral blood, taken in a trial of Ad26.COV2.S vaccine versus placebo. These receptors were taken from a person aged 18 to 59 who received the Ad26.COV2.S COVID-19 vaccine or a placebo.

This chain links TRBV5-1 with TRBJ1-5, with D possibly TRBD1 on 6 matching bases. V was trimmed by 0 bases and J by 6 bases, leaving 10 bases between them. There are 14 residues in the CDR3. The germline V gene encodes CDR1 SGHRS and CDR2 YFSETQ. This chain's CDR3 is CASSLGAGVQPQHF. Written as DNA, the CDR3 is TGCGCCAGCAGCTTGGGGGCAGGGGTTCAGCCCCAGCATTTT.

The rearrangement uses TRBV7-2 and TRBJ2-1, with 8 bases aligning to TRBD1. Per germline, CDR1 SGHTA and CDR2 FQGNSA. Germline trimming cut 4 bases from V and 9 bases from J; bases unmatched to any gene: 8. The CDR3 extends over 14 amino acids. The CDR3 coding sequence is TGTGCCAGCAGCTATGGGACAGGTGAGGGTGAGCAGTTCTTC. Its translation is CASSYGTGEGEQFF.

This clone was observed a handful of times. The chain employs TRBV6-1 and TRBJ2-2, with 8 nucleotides matching TRBD2. Germline values: CDR1 MNHNS, CDR2 SASEGT. With V trimmed by 4 bases and J by 5 bases, 9 bases remained unmatched. The CDR3 contains 16 residues. CDR3 amino acids: CASSAGGAIETGELFF. In nucleotides, the CDR3 is TGTGCCAGCAGTGCCGGGGGGGCCATAGAAACCGGGGAGCTGTTTTTT.

The chain has TRBV20-1 and TRBJ2-5; D gene unclear. The ends were cut back, 3 bases at V and 5 bases at J, with 13 bases in the middle. This CDR3 has 13 amino acids. In germline, CDR1 is DFQATT, CDR2 SNEGSKA (reference sequence). The DNA of the CDR3 is TGCAGTGCTAGTGATGACGGTGGGGAGACCCAGTACTTC. It specifies CSASDDGGETQYF.

This chain links TRBV18 with TRBJ2-7, with 9 bases lining up with TRBD1. Germline CDR1 KGHSH, CDR2 LQKENI. This CDR3 is 14 amino acids long. V lost 3 bases, J lost 4 bases, and 4 bases stayed unmatched. The CDR3 bases are TGTGCCAGCTCACCCTGGGACAGGGAATACGAGCAGTACTTC. Residues: CASSPWDREYEQYF.

The V and J genes are TRBV2 and TRBJ2-2; the D gene could be TRBD1 or TRBD2 (5 bases each). V lost 6 bases, J lost 6 bases, and 14 bases lay in between. From germline, CDR1 is SNHLY and CDR2 FYNNEI. There are 14 residues in the CDR3. CDR3 protein: CASRGRGSAGELFF. CDR3 in DNA: TGTGCCAGCAGGGGACGGGGATCGGCCGGGGAGCTGTTTTTT.

The rearrangement links TRBV19 to TRBJ1-4; 7 bases align to TRBD1. J lost 3 bases, V lost 5 bases, and 6 bases had no gene match. This CDR3 has 15 residues. Looked up from germline, CDR1 is LNHDA and CDR2 is SQIVND (reference sequence). The CDR3: CASSPNRGANEKLFF. The CDR3 DNA reads as TGTGCCAGTAGTCCAAACAGGGGAGCTAATGAAAAACTGTTTTTT.

The CDR3 loop is CASYRGSGELFF. In DNA form, the CDR3 reads TGTGCCAGCTACCGGGGGAGCGGGGAGCTGTTTTTT. The chain couples TRBV13 to TRBJ2-2; a weak D match, TRBD2 (6 bases). Per the germline V gene, CDR1 is PRHDT and CDR2 is FYEKMQ (reference sequence). This CDR3 contains 12 residues. The V and J ends lost 8 bases and 7 bases respectively, with 11 bases between them.

V is TRBV30 and J is TRBJ1-2, with D possibly TRBD1 on 6 matching bases. Trimming took 0 bases from V and 7 from J, leaving 12 bases between them. Germline V gives CDR1 GTSNPN, CDR2 SVGIG (reference sequence). This CDR3 has 13 amino acids. In DNA, the CDR3 is TGTGCCTGGAGTGTGTCAGGGGCAATTGGCTACACCTTC. Its translation is CAWSVSGAIGYTF.

This clone has a handful of counts. The chain is built from TRBV5-6 and TRBJ1-2; D is ambiguous. Germline V CDR1 and CDR2: SGHDT, YYEEEE. V lost 0 bases, J lost 2 bases, and 11 bases lay in between. The CDR3 has 15 residues. The CDR3 DNA is TGTGCCAGCAGCTTGGTGGGTAGGGCGAACTATGGCTACACCTTC. Protein: CASSLVGRANYGYTF.

The rearrangement uses TRBV2 and TRBJ1-4; TRBD1 aligns across 8 bases. After removal of 6 bases from V and 3 bases from J, the junction contained 6 bases not matched to a gene. This CDR3 has 15 amino acids. Germline loops: CDR1 SNHLY, CDR2 FYNNEI. The CDR3 nucleotides read TGTGCCAGCAGAGAAACGACAGGGGCTAATGAAAAACTGTTTTTT. Its protein product is CASRETTGANEKLFF.

The chain combines TRBV20-1 with TRBJ1-6, with D perhaps TRBD1 (5 bases). Germline V CDR1 and CDR2: DFQATT, SNEGSKA (reference sequence). The CDR3 is 13 residues long. V lost 3 bases and J 7 bases, leaving 10 bases between the germline ends. CDR3 sequence reads: CSASKDTNSPLHF. The CDR3, as DNA: TGCAGTGCTAGTAAGGACACCAATTCACCCCTCCACTTT.

The chain links TRBV15 to TRBJ1-1; D remains unclear. There are 17 residues in the CDR3. V shed 0 bases and J shed 1 base, with 15 bases lying between them. The germline V gene has CDR1 LNHNV and CDR2 YYDKDF (reference sequence). The CDR3 nucleotides are TGTGCCACCAGCAGAGAGGGGTCGGGCAGAGGGAACACTGAAGCTTTCTTT. Encoded protein: CATSREGSGRGNTEAFF. Looking up the rest from reference TRBV15 and TRBJ1-1 gives the full variable domain: DAMVIQNPRYQVTQFGKPVTLSCSQTLNHNVMYWYQQKSSQAPKLLFHYYDKDFNNEADTPDNFQSRRPNTSFCFLDIRSPGLGDTAMYLCATSREGSGRGNTEAFFGQGTRLTVV.

The CDR3 bases are TGTGCCAGCTCCCCGGGACAGGGCGGGAACTATGGCTACACCTTC. This sequence encodes CASSPGQGGNYGYTF. The chain uses TRBV18 and TRBJ1-2, with TRBD1 identical over 9 bases. This CDR3 has 15 amino acids. J lost 2 bases, V lost 6 bases, and 7 bases had no gene match. Per germline, CDR1 KGHSH and CDR2 LQKENI.

V usage is TRBV5-4 and J usage is TRBJ1-6, with D unclear. Germline V lookup: CDR1 SGHNT, CDR2 YYREEE (reference sequence). The CDR3 runs to 15 residues. The V and J ends lost 3 bases and 8 bases respectively, with 15 bases between them. In DNA, the CDR3 is TGTGCCAGCAGCTCCAGCATGCGTTCGGATTCACCCCTCCACTTT. Translation: CASSSSMRSDSPLHF.

This sequence joins TRBV7-2 and TRBJ2-3; D may be TRBD1 (7 bases). The germline gives CDR1 SGHTA, CDR2 FQGNSA. The CDR3 runs to 14 residues. Trimming shortened V by 5 bases and J by 4 bases, and 13 bases separated the two germline ends. The CDR3 DNA reads as TGTGCCAGCAGCCCCGGAGGGGGCCCAGATACGCAGTATTTT. This sequence encodes CASSPGGGPDTQYF.

The gene calls are TRBV20-1 and TRBJ2-7; 8 bases align to TRBD2. This CDR3 spans 11 amino acids. Germline V gene sequence: CDR1 DFQATT, CDR2 SNEGSKA (reference sequence). The J segment lost 7 bases and the V segment lost 5 bases, leaving 4 bases of the junction unmatched. In DNA, the CDR3 is TGCAGTGCTCGACTAGCGAAAGAGCAGTACTTC. Translated: CSARLAKEQYF.

This sequence joins TRBV19 and TRBJ1-1; 7 positions agree with TRBD1. V trimming: 3 bases; J trimming: 9 bases; junction bases outside the gene matches: 13. CDR1 LNHDA and CDR2 SQIVND come from the germline V gene (reference sequence). There are 15 residues in the CDR3. The CDR3 bases are TGTGCCAGTAGTATCAACCTGACAGGGAAGTTGAAAGCTTTCTTT. Translated: CASSINLTGKLKAFF. Filled out from reference TRBV19 and TRBJ1-1, the complete variable domain reads DGGITQSPKYLFRKEGQNVTLSCEQNLNHDAMYWYRQDPGQGLRLIYYSQIVNDFQKGDIAEGYSVSREKKESFPLTVTSAQKNPTAFYLCASSINLTGKLKAFFGQGTRLTVV.

The chain joins TRBV6-5 to TRBJ1-6, with a tentative D call TRBD1 (5 bases). Per germline, CDR1 MNHEY and CDR2 SVGAGI. Trimming pared 0 bases from V and 8 bases from J, leaving 11 bases between. The CDR3 extends over 15 amino acids. CDR3 sequence: CASSYSRDAYSPLHF. As DNA, the CDR3 is TGTGCCAGCAGTTACTCGAGGGACGCATATTCACCCCTCCACTTT.

This chain connects TRBV19 to TRBJ1-2; 9 nucleotides agree with TRBD1. The CDR3 has 12 amino acids. The germline V gene encodes CDR1 LNHDA and CDR2 SQIVND (reference sequence). Trimming removed 11 bases from V and 8 bases from J; junction bases left unmatched: 9. CDR3 sequence: CAGRTGDFGYTF. For the CDR3, the DNA is TGTGCCGGAAGGACAGGGGATTTCGGCTACACCTTC.

V and J are TRBV7-2 and TRBJ1-6, with D possibly being TRBD1 (5 bases). Germline CDR1 and CDR2: SGHTA and FQGNSA. The CDR3 contains 17 residues. V was pared by 5 bases and J by 0 bases, with 14 bases between. The CDR3 region is CASSPVGGNSYNSPLHF. CDR3 nucleotides: TGTGCCAGCAGCCCCGTGGGGGGGAACTCCTATAATTCACCCCTCCACTTT. The full variable domain, with the rest looked up from reference TRBV7-2 and TRBJ1-6, is GAGVSQSPSNKVTEKGKDVELRCDPISGHTALYWYRQSLGQGLEFLIYFQGNSAPDKSGLPSDRFSAERTGGSVSTLTIQRTQQEDSAVYLCASSPVGGNSYNSPLHFGNGTRLTVT.

The chain links TRBV6-5 to TRBJ2-7; 9 bases map to TRBD1. In germline, CDR1 is MNHEY, CDR2 SVGAGI. V trimming: 0 bases; J trimming: 8 bases; junction bases outside the gene matches: 5. The CDR3 runs to 14 residues. The CDR3 DNA sequence: TGTGCCAGCAGTTACTCGGGGGGACAGGGTCAGCAGTACTTC. As protein: CASSYSGGQGQQYF.

This sequence joins TRBV6-2 or TRBV6-3 and TRBJ1-1, with D perhaps TRBD1 (6 bases). The CDR3 contains 19 residues. Trimming removed 0 bases at V and 5 bases at J, with 25 bases between. The V gene's germline CDR1 is MNHEY and CDR2 SVGEGT. The CDR3 region has the DNA TGTGCCAGCAGTTACTCGGTTCCCGGGGGCGTTAAGAAGGGGACTGAAGCTTTCTTT. This codes for CASSYSVPGGVKKGTEAFF.

The J gene is TRBJ2-7, the V gene TRBV27, with D uncertain. Trimming cost V 3 bases and J 3 bases, with 12 bases left between them. There are 14 residues in the CDR3. Germline-derived CDR1 and CDR2 are MNHEY and SMNVEV (reference sequence). In DNA form, the CDR3 reads TGTGCCAGCAGTTTTAACCCTAACAGCTACGAGCAGTACTTC. Amino acid sequence: CASSFNPNSYEQYF.

The CDR3 sequence is CASSHDRGSLNTEAFF. CDR3 nucleotides: TGCGCCAGCAGCCATGACAGGGGATCCCTGAACACTGAAGCTTTCTTT. V is TRBV4-1 and J is TRBJ1-1; 8 bases are a match to TRBD1. V gave up 3 bases and J gave up 0 bases; unmatched junction bases: 6. Germline loops: CDR1 MGHRA, CDR2 YSYEKL. The CDR3 runs 16 residues.

This chain links TRBV6-2 or TRBV6-3 with TRBJ2-7, with D perhaps TRBD2 (5 bases). The CDR3 is 15 amino acids. Germline CDR1 reads MNHEY; CDR2 reads SVGEGT. Trimming cost V 3 bases and J 2 bases, with 14 bases left between them. This chain's CDR3 is CASSYDLLGAYEQYF. DNA for the CDR3: TGTGCCAGCAGTTATGATCTGCTCGGGGCCTACGAGCAGTACTTC.

The V and J genes are TRBV2 and TRBJ1-1; the D is unclear. Germline lookup yields CDR1 SNHLY and CDR2 FYNNEI. V dropped 2 bases and J dropped 10 bases, with 14 bases sitting between them. There are 13 residues in the CDR3. The DNA for the CDR3 is TGTGCCAGCAGTGAACGCCTGGCGAGGGTAGCTTTCTTT. It specifies CASSERLARVAFF.